Each of the 15 T cell receptor beta chains below was sequenced from the same sample in a study of neurological immune-mediated disorders. The time point is: longitudinal time-point 1 (baseline). Via MiXCR, TCRdb re-called the 5' RACE reads, giving one row per CDR3 protein. The sample includes more than 70,000 distinct CDR3 sequences, about 9.4% seen only once; the top ten take about 9.6%. Sequencing was carried out using PBMCs. The receptors come from a man aged 25 to 40 in good health.

This clonotype was detected many times. This chain joins TRBV28 and TRBJ2-7; 14 bases line up with TRBD2. J lost 6 bases, V lost 7 bases, and 11 bases had no gene match. Per the germline V gene, CDR1 is MDHEN and CDR2 is SYDVKM. The CDR3 has 16 residues. The CDR3 sequence is CASTHGTSGRNGEQYF. CDR3 in DNA: TGTGCCAGCACCCATGGGACTAGCGGGAGAAATGGCGAGCAGTACTTC.

This clonotype occurred many times. The chain has TRBV7-2 and TRBJ2-5, with D possibly being TRBD1 (6 bases). Germline loops: CDR1 SGHTA, CDR2 FQGNSA. The CDR3 consists of 15 residues. Trimming pared 2 bases from V and 2 bases from J, leaving 12 bases between. DNA of the CDR3: TGTGCCAGCAGCTTATTAGGGGGTATTCAAGAGACCCAGTACTTC. This sequence encodes CASSLLGGIQETQYF.

This clonotype was picked up many times. V usage is TRBV7-3 and J usage is TRBJ2-7; possibly TRBD1 for D (5 bases). Deletions cut 2 bases from V and 0 bases from J, with 8 bases between. The CDR3 contains 14 residues. Germline-derived CDR1 and CDR2 are SGHTA and FQGTGA. CDR3 in DNA: TGTGCCAGCAGCTTAGACAGTAGCTCCTACGAGCAGTACTTC. This sequence encodes CASSLDSSSYEQYF.

Comments on this clonotype: Mismatch with germline at one junction end may stem from a read error. The rearrangement joins TRBV10-1 to TRBJ2-7, with 7 nucleotides matching TRBD1. This CDR3 has 13 residues. The germline V gene has CDR1 WNHNN and CDR2 SYGVQD (reference sequence). The CDR3 loop reads CAISVTGDDEQYF. In DNA, the CDR3 is TGTGCCATCAGTGTAACAGGGGACGACGAGCAGTACTTC.

Many counts were recorded for this clonotype. The genes are TRBV7-9 and TRBJ2-4; 8 bases are shared with TRBD1. With 5 bases clipped from V and 8 bases from J, the junction kept 17 bases outside the gene matches. Germline CDR1 reads SEHNR; CDR2 reads FQNEAQ (reference sequence). This CDR3 is 17 amino acids long. CDR3 nucleotide sequence: TGTGCCAGCAGCCCCCCGCCCCAGGGGGCGAGGTCGTACATTCAGTACTTC. Translated: CASSPPPQGARSYIQYF.

Ten or more counts support this clonotype. This chain uses TRBV7-2 with TRBJ2-5, with unresolved D. The germline gives CDR1 SGHTA, CDR2 FQGNSA. The CDR3 totals 14 residues. Trimming took 3 bases from V and 4 from J, leaving 12 bases between them. CDR3 loop: CASSFLSERETQYF. CDR3 DNA sequence: TGTGCCAGCAGCTTTCTGAGCGAGCGAGAGACCCAGTACTTC.

At least ten counts were recorded for this clonotype. J is TRBJ2-7 and V is TRBV5-1; unclear D gene. Germline values: CDR1 SGHRS, CDR2 YFSETQ. The CDR3 totals 10 residues. The V end lost 6 bases, the J end lost 5 bases, and 6 bases lay between the germline ends. The DNA of the CDR3 is TGCGCCAGCAACAGAGACGAGCAGTACTTC. Translating it yields CASNRDEQYF.

This clonotype occurred once. The gene calls are TRBV5-1 and TRBJ2-7, with 7 bases identical to TRBD1. The ends lost 7 bases at V and 6 bases at J; junction bases unmatched: 13. Germline loops: CDR1 SGHRS, CDR2 YFSETQ. This CDR3 is 14 amino acids long. The CDR3 nucleotides are TGCGCCAGCTCCGCCGGGACAGCGTATGGCGAGCAGTACTTC. It yields the protein CASSAGTAYGEQYF.

This chain joins TRBV6-5 and TRBJ1-2; D ambiguous. Germline CDR1 MNHEY, CDR2 SVGAGI. V was clipped by 2 bases and J by 8 bases, with 24 bases between them. The CDR3 contains 17 residues. CDR3 DNA: TGTGCCAGCAGTTACGTTAGCGTTCACAGTGACGGTCCGGGCTACACCTTC. This gives the protein CASSYVSVHSDGPGYTF.

For this clonotype: This could be a read error, since a much larger clone is one nucleotide away. This chain connects TRBV12-3 or TRBV12-4 to TRBJ2-3; possibly TRBD1 for D (6 bases). The DNA end lines up better with TRBJ1-5; the J call may be wrong. This CDR3 has 14 residues. CDR3 nucleotide sequence: TGTGCCAGCAGTCCTAACCCGAGGACAGATACGCAGCATTTT. This codes for CASSPNPRTDTQHF.

This clonotype was seen at least ten times. The rearrangement joins TRBV24-1 to TRBJ2-1; D may correspond to TRBD1 or TRBD2 (6 bases each). This CDR3 spans 16 amino acids. Germline V gene lookup returns CDR1 KGHDR and CDR2 SFDVKD. V was clipped by 1 base and J by 1 base, with 10 bases between them. This CDR3 reads CATSDLGGTSYNEQFF. The CDR3 region has the DNA TGTGCCACCAGTGATTTAGGGGGGACTTCCTACAATGAGCAGTTCTTC.

A note on this clonotype: Possible read error: a much larger clone is one base away. The chain links TRBV12-3 or TRBV12-4 to TRBJ2-7, with TRBD1 as a possible D gene (5 bases). With 3 bases removed from V and 2 bases from J, the gap between germline ends came to 11 bases. CDR3 length: 14 residues. DNA of the CDR3: TGTGCCAGCAGTTTGGGGCAGCGACCCTACGAGCAGTACTTC. Translating it yields CASSLGQRPYEQYF.

This clonotype was seen more than once but under ten times. The chain uses TRBV14 and TRBJ2-4; 11 nucleotides line up with TRBD2. Germline V gene sequence: CDR1 SGHDN, CDR2 FVKESK. The CDR3 is 17 amino acids. V lost 1 base to trimming and J lost 2 bases; unmatched junction nucleotides: 4. CDR3 sequence: CASSQAGLAESKNIQYF. The DNA of the CDR3 is TGTGCCAGCAGCCAAGCGGGACTAGCGGAGTCCAAAAACATTCAGTACTTC.

This clonotype was picked up many times. The chain joins TRBV3-1 to TRBJ2-1; D is possibly TRBD2 (5 bases). Germline loops: CDR1 LGHDT, CDR2 YNNKEL (reference sequence). V shed 0 bases and J shed 7 bases, with 10 bases lying between them. The length of the CDR3 is 14 residues. Here the CDR3 DNA reads TGTGCCAGCAGCCAAGAGGGAGACCAAAATGAGCAGTTCTTC. The encoded protein is CASSQEGDQNEQFF.

This clonotype was picked up many times. V gene TRBV20-1 combines with J gene TRBJ2-1, with TRBD2 as a possible D gene (6 bases). The CDR3 totals 14 residues. V lost 5 bases and J 5 bases, leaving 16 bases between the germline ends. The germline V gene has CDR1 DFQATT and CDR2 SNEGSKA (reference sequence). The CDR3 bases are TGCAGTGCTTGGGGGGTTGGGGACCACAATGAGCAGTTCTTC. Encoded protein: CSAWGVGDHNEQFF.